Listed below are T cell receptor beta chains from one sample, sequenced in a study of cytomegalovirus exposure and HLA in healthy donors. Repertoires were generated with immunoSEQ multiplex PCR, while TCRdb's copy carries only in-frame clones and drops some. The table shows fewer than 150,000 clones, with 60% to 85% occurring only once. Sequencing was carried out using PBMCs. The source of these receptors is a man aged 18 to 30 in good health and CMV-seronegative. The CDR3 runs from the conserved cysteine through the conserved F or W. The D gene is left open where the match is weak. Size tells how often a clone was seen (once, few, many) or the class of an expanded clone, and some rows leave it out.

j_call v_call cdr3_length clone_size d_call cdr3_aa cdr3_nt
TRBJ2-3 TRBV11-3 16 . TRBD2 CASSLDQAGGTDTQYF TGTGCCAGCAGCTTAGATCAGGCGGGAGGCACAGATACGCAGTATTTT
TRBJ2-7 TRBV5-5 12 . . CASSDPGYEQYF TGTGCCAGCAGCGATCCGGGATACGAGCAGTACTTC
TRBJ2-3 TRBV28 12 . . CASSPNTDTQYF TGTGCCAGCAGTCCAAATACAGATACGCAGTATTTT
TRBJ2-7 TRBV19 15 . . CASSKQAKWSYEQYF TGTGCCAGTAGTAAACAGGCCAAGTGGTCCTACGAGCAGTACTTC
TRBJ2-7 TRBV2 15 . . CASSEAREKGYEQYF TGTGCCAGCAGTGAAGCGAGGGAAAAGGGCTACGAGCAGTACTTC
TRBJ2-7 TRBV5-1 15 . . CASSLSSVRNYEQYF TGCGCCAGCAGCCTCTCTTCGGTGCGGAACTACGAGCAGTACTTC
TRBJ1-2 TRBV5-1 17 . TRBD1 CASRHTQTGAPLYGYTF TGCGCCAGCAGACACACGCAGACAGGGGCCCCCCTCTATGGCTACACCTTC
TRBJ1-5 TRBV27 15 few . CASSPLGGGTQPQHF TGTGCCAGCAGCCCCCTGGGAGGGGGGACTCAGCCCCAGCATTTT
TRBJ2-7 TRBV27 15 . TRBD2 CASSTPAGGSYEQYF TGTGCCAGCAGCACACCAGCGGGAGGGTCCTACGAGCAGTACTTC
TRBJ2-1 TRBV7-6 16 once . CASSLEPGNLYNEQFF TGTGCCAGCAGCTTAGAGCCAGGTAACCTCTACAATGAGCAGTTCTTC
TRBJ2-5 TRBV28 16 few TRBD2 CASSFGLAGFQETQYF TGTGCCAGCAGTTTCGGACTAGCGGGTTTCCAAGAGACCCAGTACTTC
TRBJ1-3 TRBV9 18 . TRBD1 CASSAISTGTGAGNTIYF TGTGCCAGCAGCGCCATTTCGACCGGGACAGGGGCTGGAAACACCATATATTTT
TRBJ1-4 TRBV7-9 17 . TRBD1 CASSLGGGRNSNEKLFF TGTGCCAGCAGCTTAGGAGGGGGCAGGAATTCAAATGAAAAACTGTTTTTT
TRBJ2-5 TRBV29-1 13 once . CSVRGADQETQYF TGCAGCGTCCGGGGAGCGGACCAAGAGACCCAGTACTTC
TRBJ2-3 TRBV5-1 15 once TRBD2 CASSQTSGRTDTQYF TGCGCCAGCAGCCAAACTAGCGGGAGAACAGATACGCAGTATTTT
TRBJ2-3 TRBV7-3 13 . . CASSLSPTDTQYF TGTGCCAGCAGCTTAAGTCCAACAGATACGCAGTATTTT
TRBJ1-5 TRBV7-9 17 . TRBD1 CASSYAGTGYSNQPQHF TGTGCCAGTTCGTACGCTGGGACAGGATATAGCAATCAGCCCCAGCATTTT
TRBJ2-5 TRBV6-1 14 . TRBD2 CASRGLAGDETQYF TGTGCCAGCAGGGGACTAGCGGGGGACGAGACCCAGTACTTC
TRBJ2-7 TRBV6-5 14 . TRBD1 CASRDDRDSYEQYF TGTGCCAGCAGGGATGACAGGGACTCCTACGAGCAGTACTTC
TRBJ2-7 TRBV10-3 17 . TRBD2 CAIRGTSGTRRGDEQYF TGTGCCATCAGGGGGACTAGCGGGACCCGCCGGGGGGATGAGCAGTACTTC
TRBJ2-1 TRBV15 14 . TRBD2 CATSNAQGLAEQFF TGTGCCACCAGCAACGCGCAGGGACTAGCTGAGCAGTTCTTC
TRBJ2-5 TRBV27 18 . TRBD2 CASSLIGTSGRLGETQYF TGTGCCAGCAGTTTAATCGGGACTAGCGGGAGGTTGGGGGAGACCCAGTACTTC
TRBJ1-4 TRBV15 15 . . CATSRDAGTSEKLFF TGTGCCACCAGCAGAGATGCGGGCACGAGTGAAAAACTGTTTTTT
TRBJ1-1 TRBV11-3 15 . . CASSSYRETDTEAFF TGTGCCAGCAGCTCATACAGGGAGACGGACACTGAAGCTTTCTTT
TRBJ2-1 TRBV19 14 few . CASSSGTVKNEQFF TGTGCCAGTAGTTCAGGGACTGTAAAAAATGAGCAGTTCTTC
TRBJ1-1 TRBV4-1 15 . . CASSQDGQLNTEAFF TGCGCCAGCAGCCAAGATGGACAGTTGAACACTGAAGCTTTCTTT
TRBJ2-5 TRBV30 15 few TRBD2 CAWSVGLAGLETQYF TGTGCCTGGAGTGTAGGACTAGCGGGACTGGAGACCCAGTACTTC
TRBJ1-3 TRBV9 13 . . CASSVQGGNTIYF TGTGCCAGCAGCGTACAGGGGGGAAACACCATATATTTT
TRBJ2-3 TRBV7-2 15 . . CASSFRPGDTDTQYF TGTGCCAGCAGCTTCAGACCGGGGGACACAGATACGCAGTATTTT
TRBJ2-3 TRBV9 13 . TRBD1 CASSEQGTDTQYF TGTGCCAGCAGCGAACAGGGGACAGATACGCAGTATTTT
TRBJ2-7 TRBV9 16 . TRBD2 CASSGGLAGNSYEQYF TGTGCCAGCAGCGGGGGACTAGCGGGTAACTCCTACGAGCAGTACTTC
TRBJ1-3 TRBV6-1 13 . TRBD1 CASSGQGGNTIYF TGTGCCAGCAGTGGACAGGGAGGAAACACCATATATTTT
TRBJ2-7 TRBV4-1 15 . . CASSQAPPPPREQYF TGCGCCAGCAGCCAGGCGCCCCCCCCGCCGCGGGAGCAGTACTTC
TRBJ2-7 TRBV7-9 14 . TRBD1 CASSPPGGPYEQYF TGTGCCAGCAGCCCCCCAGGGGGCCCCTACGAGCAGTACTTC
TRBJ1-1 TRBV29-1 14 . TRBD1 CSVKGQGVNTEAFF TGCAGCGTCAAGGGACAGGGCGTCAACACTGAAGCTTTCTTT
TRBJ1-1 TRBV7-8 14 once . CASSLVGVNTEAFF TGTGCCAGCAGCTTAGTAGGGGTGAACACTGAAGCTTTCTTT
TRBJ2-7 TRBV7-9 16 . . CASSLMFGGAEREQYF TGTGCCAGCAGCTTAATGTTTGGGGGGGCGGAGCGGGAGCAGTACTTC
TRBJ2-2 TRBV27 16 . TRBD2 CASSLSVGRATGELFF TGTGCCAGCAGTTTATCGGTCGGGAGGGCCACCGGGGAGCTGTTTTTT
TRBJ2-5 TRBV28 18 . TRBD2 CASTPGLVSGSISETQYF TGTGCCAGCACCCCGGGATTGGTTAGCGGGAGTATATCGGAGACCCAGTACTTC
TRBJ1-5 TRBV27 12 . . CASSFVNQPQHF TGTGCCAGCAGTTTCGTAAATCAGCCCCAGCATTTT
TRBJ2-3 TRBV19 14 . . CASRDSAYTDTQYF TGTGCCAGTAGGGACAGCGCGTACACAGATACGCAGTATTTT
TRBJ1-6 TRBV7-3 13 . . CASSQNKNSPLHF TGTGCCAGCAGCCAGAACAAAAATTCACCCCTCCACTTT
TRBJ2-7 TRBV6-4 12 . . CATADCHYEQYF TGTGCCACCGCGGACTGCCACTACGAGCAGTACTTC
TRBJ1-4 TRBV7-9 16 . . CASSLVQATTNEKLFF TGTGCCAGCAGCTTAGTACAGGCGACAACTAATGAAAAACTGTTTTTT
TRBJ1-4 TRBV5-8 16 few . CASSLRQGLANEKLFF TGTGCCAGCAGCTTGCGGCAGGGTTTGGCTAATGAAAAACTGTTTTTT
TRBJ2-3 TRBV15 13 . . CATSRPRADTQYF TGTGCCACCAGCAGACCGCGGGCAGATACGCAGTATTTT
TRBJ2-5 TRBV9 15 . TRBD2 CASSAGLAARETQYF TGTGCCAGCAGCGCGGGACTAGCGGCACGCGAGACCCAGTACTTC
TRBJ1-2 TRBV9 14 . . CASSVGMGAYGYTF TGTGCCAGCAGCGTAGGTATGGGAGCTTATGGCTACACCTTC
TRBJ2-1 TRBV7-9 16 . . CASSHLGRRGQNEQFF TGTGCCAGCAGCCACCTCGGGAGACGGGGCCAGAATGAGCAGTTCTTC